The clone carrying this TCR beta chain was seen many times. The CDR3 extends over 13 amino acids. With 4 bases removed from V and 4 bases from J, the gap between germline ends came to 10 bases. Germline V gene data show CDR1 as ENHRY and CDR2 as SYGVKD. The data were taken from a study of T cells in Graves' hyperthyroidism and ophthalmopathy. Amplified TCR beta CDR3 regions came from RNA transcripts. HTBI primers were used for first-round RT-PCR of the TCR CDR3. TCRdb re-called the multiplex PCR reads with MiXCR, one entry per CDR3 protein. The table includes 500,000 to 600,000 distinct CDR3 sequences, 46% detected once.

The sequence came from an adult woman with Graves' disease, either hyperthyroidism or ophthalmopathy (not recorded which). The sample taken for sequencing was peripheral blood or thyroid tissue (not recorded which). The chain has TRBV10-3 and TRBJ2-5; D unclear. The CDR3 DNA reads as TGTGCCATCAGTGGAAGAGGAACAGAGACCCAGTACTTC. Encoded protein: CAISGRGTETQYF.